Listed here are 22 T cell receptor beta chains from one sample, sequenced in a study of T cells in women clearing cervical HPV infection. Produced via immunoSEQ multiplex PCR; TCRdb's table is partial and in-frame only. The sample shows about 39,000 clones, and around 4.9% sits with its ten largest clones. The sample was blood buffy coat. These receptor sequences come from a woman aged 18-70 years with a cervical HPV16 infection that either progressed to CIN3+ or cleared (not recorded which).

In the case of this clone: The read comes to an end 3 residues before the CDR3 does, leaving the germline J gene to fill in the end. The genes are TRBV20-1 and TRBJ2-3; no clear D gene. The germline V and J ends were trimmed by 5 bases and 3 bases, with 9 bases remaining between them. This CDR3 has 12 amino acids. Per the germline V gene, CDR1 is DFQATT and CDR2 is SNEGSKA (reference sequence). Incomplete CDR3 DNA: TGCAGTGCTCGCGAAAAGACAGATACG. Its protein is CSAREKTDT. The entire CDR3 reads CSAREKTDTQYF.

As for this clone: The CDR3 is cut off 3 residues early in the read; its end comes from the germline J gene. The chain recombines TRBV5-4 with TRBJ2-3, with TRBD1 matching over 8 bases. After removal of 2 bases from V and 1 base from J, the junction contained 3 bases not matched to a gene. There are 15 residues in the CDR3. Germline CDR1 is SGHNT and CDR2 is YYREEE (reference sequence). CDR3 amino acids: CASSFKGQGTDTQYF. The CDR3 bases that were read are TGTGCCAGCAGCTTTAAGGGACAGGGCACAGATACG.

As concerns this clone: The read terminates 3 residues before the CDR3 end, so the remaining end is supplied by the germline J gene. The rearrangement links TRBV18 to TRBJ2-1, with 10 bases that match TRBD1. Losses at the gene ends were 3 bases for V and 5 bases for J; bases not matched to a gene: 7. The CDR3 is made up of 16 amino acids. CDR1 is KGHSH and CDR2 is LQKENI in the germline V gene. CDR3: CASSPSGDRGNNEQFF. The sequenced part of the CDR3 DNA is TGTGCCAGCTCACCTTCTGGGGACAGGGGAAACAATGAG.

Notes on this clone: Coverage ceases 3 residues before the CDR3 finishes, and the germline J gene fills in the end. This chain connects TRBV5-5 to TRBJ2-7; D possibly corresponds to TRBD2 (5 bases). The CDR3 extends over 14 amino acids. Germline V gives CDR1 SGHKS, CDR2 YYEKEE (reference sequence). V shed 4 bases and J shed 2 bases, with 13 bases lying between them. Partial CDR3 DNA: TGTGCCAGCAGCCTTCTCGGGGAGACCTACGAG. Amino acids: CASSLLGETYE. The whole CDR3 protein reads CASSLLGETYEQYF.

In regard to this clone: The DNA ends 3 residues before the CDR3 does, and the rest of the CDR3 is filled in from the germline J gene. The V gene is TRBV2, the J gene TRBJ2-1, with 7 bases aligning to TRBD1. Germline loops: CDR1 SNHLY, CDR2 FYNNEI. J was trimmed by 8 bases and V by 7 bases; bases with no gene match: 14. The CDR3 sequence is 15 residues long. This CDR3 is CASTPGTVQTHEQFF. The sequenced CDR3 bases are TGTGCCAGCACCCCCGGGACAGTGCAGACCCATGAG. The complete variable domain, with remaining parts taken from reference TRBV2 and TRBJ2-1, reads EPEVTQTPSHQVTQMGQEVILRCVPISNHLYFYWYRQILGQKVEFLVSFYNNEISEKSEIFDDQFSVERPDGSNFTLKIRSTKLEDSAMYFCASTPGTVQTHEQFFGPGTRLTVL.

The CDR3 bases that were read are TGCAGCGTTGACCCTAGCGGGGGGGCTCCC. Translated: CSVDPSGGAP. The full-length CDR3 reads as CSVDPSGGAPQHF. The V and J genes are TRBV29-1 and TRBJ1-5, with D tentatively TRBD1 (6 bases). The CDR3 end lies 3 residues beyond the end of the read and is filled in from the germline J gene. This CDR3 contains 13 residues. Germline V gene lookup returns CDR1 SQVTM and CDR2 ANQGSEA.

The sequenced CDR3 bases are TGTGCCAGCAGTTTACTAGCGGGGGGCAGCTCCTACAATGAG. Protein product: CASSLLAGGSSYNE. The complete CDR3 reads CASSLLAGGSSYNEQFF. This chain uses TRBV28 with TRBJ2-1; 11 bases line up with TRBD2. The CDR3 end lies 3 residues beyond the end of the read and is filled in from the germline J gene. After removal of 2 bases from V and 0 bases from J, the junction contained 3 bases not matched to a gene. The CDR3 is 17 amino acids. Germline V gene sequence: CDR1 MDHEN, CDR2 SYDVKM.

For this clone: Read sequence stops 3 residues before the CDR3 end, and the germline J gene provides the missing end. The chain is built from TRBV12-3 or TRBV12-4 and TRBJ1-5, with 7 bases aligning to TRBD1. The CDR3 totals 14 residues. V was pared by 3 bases and J by 6 bases, with 5 bases of the junction left unmatched. CDR3 DNA, as far as it was read: TGTGCCAGCAGTTTGCGCAGGGGGTTTCAGCCC. This codes for CASSLRRGFQP. The whole CDR3 reads CASSLRRGFQPQHF.

For this clone: From the germline J gene comes the end of the CDR3, since the read stops 3 residues before it. The chain joins TRBV2 to TRBJ2-1, with 9 bases fitting TRBD1. Germline CDR1 reads SNHLY; CDR2 reads FYNNEI. This CDR3 has 14 amino acids. V lost 6 bases to trimming and J lost 7 bases; unmatched junction nucleotides: 7. The CDR3 bases that were read are TGTGCCAGCAGGGCCGGGACAGGGAATAATGAG. This encodes CASRAGTGNNE. The CDR3 in full is CASRAGTGNNEQFF.

Points on this clone: The read halts 3 residues ahead of the CDR3 end, with the missing end drawn from the germline J gene. The J gene is TRBJ2-5, the V gene TRBV5-1; D is possibly TRBD2 (5 bases). This CDR3 spans 15 amino acids. Per germline, CDR1 SGHRS and CDR2 YFSETQ. Trimming removed 0 bases from V and 5 bases from J, with 14 bases in between. The CDR3 bases that were read are TGCGCCAGCAGCTTGGGACAAGGGCCGGGGGAGACC. It is translated as CASSLGQGPGET. The entire CDR3 is CASSLGQGPGETQYF.

On this clone: The sequenced fragment ends 3 residues before the CDR3 boundary, so the rest is inferred from the germline J gene. The rearrangement joins TRBV30 to TRBJ1-3; D remains unclear. Germline CDR1 reads GTSNPN; CDR2 reads SVGIG (reference sequence). V lost 2 bases to trimming and J lost 2 bases, with 7 bases between them. This CDR3 is 13 amino acids long. Incomplete CDR3 DNA: TGTGCCTGGAGTAAAGGCCCTGGAAACACC. Protein: CAWSKGPGNT. The CDR3 as a whole reads CAWSKGPGNTIYF.

On this clone: The observed sequence ends 3 residues before the CDR3 terminus, with the missing tail filled in from the germline J gene. The chain is built from TRBV2 and TRBJ1-3, with a weak D call TRBD1 (5 bases). The CDR3 covers 17 residues. The germline V and J ends were trimmed by 3 bases and 2 bases, with 17 bases remaining between them. Germline values: CDR1 SNHLY, CDR2 FYNNEI. CDR3 protein: CASSDARGGRAGNTIYF. The part of the CDR3 DNA that was read is TGTGCCAGCAGTGACGCTCGGGGGGGAAGGGCTGGAAACACC.

With respect to this clone: Read data end 3 residues before the CDR3 end; the end is taken from the germline J gene. The V and J genes are TRBV5-4 and TRBJ2-2, with TRBD1 as a possible D gene (6 bases). CDR3 length: 15 residues. V was clipped by 4 bases and J by 1 base, with 11 bases between them. CDR1 SGHNT and CDR2 YYREEE come from the germline V gene (reference sequence). The CDR3 spells CASSPRGLNTGELFF. The part of the CDR3 DNA that was read is TGTGCCAGCAGCCCCAGGGGCTTGAACACCGGGGAG.

Comment on this clone: Read coverage stops 3 residues before the CDR3 terminus; the germline J gene supplies the remainder. The chain recombines TRBV20-1 with TRBJ2-5; 7 bases agree with TRBD2. V was pared by 1 base and J by 3 bases, with 8 bases of the junction left unmatched. The CDR3 is 15 residues long. Germline loops: CDR1 DFQATT, CDR2 SNEGSKA (reference sequence). The CDR3 DNA, read in part, is TGCAGTGCTAGAGTCCCTTCTCTAGCGGAAGAGACC. It encodes CSARVPSLAEET. The CDR3, in full, reads CSARVPSLAEETQYF.

A note on this clone: The CDR3 end is not reached by the read, which stops 3 residues before it; the germline J gene fills it in. The chain carries TRBV20-1 and TRBJ1-2, with a tentative D call TRBD1 (6 bases). The CDR3 consists of 12 residues. Germline-derived CDR1 and CDR2 are DFQATT and SNEGSKA (reference sequence). The V end was cut by 3 bases, the J end by 2 bases, with 7 bases between. The sequenced CDR3 bases are TGCAGTGCTAGCACAGGGAACTATGGC. Its protein product is CSASTGNYG. The complete CDR3 reads CSASTGNYGYTF.

Concerning this clone: The CDR3 is cut off 3 residues early in the read; its end comes from the germline J gene. This chain connects TRBV27 to TRBJ2-7; D not resolved. This CDR3 is 16 amino acids long. Trimming pared 6 bases from V and 0 bases from J, leaving 18 bases between. Germline V lookup: CDR1 MNHEY, CDR2 SMNVEV (reference sequence). The CDR3 bases that were read are TGTGCCAGCAGGAGATGGGTGTCAGGAAGCTCCTACGAG. Translation: CASRRWVSGSSYE. The CDR3 as a whole reads CASRRWVSGSSYEQYF.

A remark on this clone: Sequencing ends 3 residues short of the CDR3 end; the germline J gene provides the rest. The rearrangement joins TRBV7-9 to TRBJ1-1, with D possibly TRBD1 on 5 matching bases. Germline V lookup: CDR1 SEHNR, CDR2 FQNEAQ (reference sequence). V dropped 1 base and J dropped 1 base, with 10 bases sitting between them. This CDR3 spans 15 amino acids. CDR3: CASSLEHRRNTEAFF. The sequenced CDR3 bases are TGTGCCAGCAGCTTAGAACACAGGAGGAACACTGAA.

CDR3 DNA, as far as it was read: TGTGCCAGCAGCTTGGGGCGGGGGCCCACAGATACG. Protein: CASSLGRGPTDT. The entire CDR3 sequence reads CASSLGRGPTDTQYF. This chain joins TRBV5-6 and TRBJ2-3, with TRBD2 as a possible D gene (7 bases). The read stops 3 residues short of the end of the CDR3; the missing end is completed from the germline J gene. The V and J ends lost 0 bases and 2 bases respectively, with 10 bases between them. Germline CDR1 is SGHDT and CDR2 is YYEEEE. The CDR3 runs to 15 residues.

Note on this clone: The read ends 3 residues shy of where the CDR3 ends; the end is completed using the germline J gene. The genes are TRBV6-4 and TRBJ2-3, with D maybe TRBD1 (5 bases). The germline V gene encodes CDR1 MRHNA and CDR2 SNTAGT. V dropped 6 bases and J dropped 2 bases, with 15 bases sitting between them. This CDR3 has 15 residues. The CDR3 sequence is CASSVDSADTDTQYF. The CDR3 bases that were read are TGTGCCAGCAGCGTCGACAGCGCCGACACAGATACG.

Worth noting for this clone: Read sequence stops 3 residues before the CDR3 end, and the germline J gene provides the missing end. V usage is TRBV20-1 and J usage is TRBJ2-1; tentative D call: TRBD2 (6 bases). Deletions cut 3 bases from V and 6 bases from J, with 15 bases between. Germline V lookup: CDR1 DFQATT, CDR2 SNEGSKA (reference sequence). The CDR3 is 14 residues long. Here the CDR3 reads CSASIQGGANEQFF. The sequenced CDR3 bases are TGCAGTGCTAGTATTCAAGGAGGGGCCAATGAG.

A note on this clone: The read stops 3 residues short of the end of the CDR3; the missing end is completed from the germline J gene. The rearrangement uses TRBV12-3 or TRBV12-4 and TRBJ2-3; 10 bases are a match to TRBD2. The CDR3 totals 15 residues. With V trimmed by 6 bases and J by 3 bases, 6 bases remained unmatched. The CDR3 loop reads CASRNSGGATDTQYF. Incomplete CDR3 DNA: TGTGCCAGCAGAAACAGCGGGGGGGCTACAGATACG.

As to this clone: The read comes to an end 3 residues before the CDR3 does, leaving the germline J gene to fill in the end. The rearrangement joins TRBV5-1 to TRBJ2-2; 8 bases fit TRBD2. CDR1 and CDR2 (germline): SGHRS, YFSETQ. The CDR3 is 15 residues long. The J segment lost 1 base and the V segment lost 3 bases, leaving 2 bases of the junction unmatched. This CDR3 is CASSYSGGNTGELFF. Partial CDR3 DNA: TGCGCCAGCAGCTACAGCGGGGGGAACACCGGGGAG.